Listed below are T cell receptor beta chains from one sample, sequenced in a study of post-analysis software for immune sequencing data. TCRdb passed the PCR reads through MiXCR, listing each CDR3 protein once. The sample holds over 150,000 distinct CDR3 sequences; under 40% are singletons and the top ten take 25% to 35%. The starting material was blood, obtained after autologous hematopoietic stem cell transplantation. Source of these receptors: a girl aged 5-17 years with multiple sclerosis. The CDR3 runs from the conserved cysteine through the conserved F or W. D genes are given only for firm matches. The size field is filled for only some rows; it gives once, few, many or a size class.

>TRBJ2-7|TRBV4-2|-|-
TGTGCCAGCAGCCAAGAAATCGGGAGTCGGGAGCAGTACTTC
CASSQEIGSREQYF
>TRBJ2-3|TRBV7-2|-|-
TGTGCCAGCAGCTTAGATTTAGGGCTGGGGCCCACAGATACGCAGTATTTT
CASSLDLGLGPTDTQYF
>TRBJ2-7|TRBV7-9|-|many
TGTGCCAGCACGGATGGCCGGACCCCCCACGAGCAGTACTTC
CASTDGRTPHEQYF
>TRBJ1-2|TRBV6-2/TRBV6-3|-|-
TGTGCCAGCAGTTACTCGCGGACAATCTTGGATGGCTACACCTTC
CASSYSRTILDGYTF
>TRBJ2-7|TRBV7-9|-|-
TGTGCCAGCAGTCGAGGCGGGCTCGGTCAAGAGCAGTACTTC
CASSRGGLGQEQYF
>TRBJ2-1|TRBV20-1|TRBD2|-
TGCAGTGCTTGGACTAGCGGAGAATGGAGCTCCTACAATGAGCAGTTCTTC
CSAWTSGEWSSYNEQFF
>TRBJ2-7|TRBV7-8|-|few
TGTGCCAGCACCCTTGGAACTGGGTACGAGCAGTACTTC
CASTLGTGYEQYF
>TRBJ2-3|TRBV2|TRBD1|-
TGTGCCAGCCAACTCCCGGAACAGGGGGCCGGCACAGATACGCAGTATTTT
CASQLPEQGAGTDTQYF
>TRBJ2-6|TRBV20-1|-|-
TGCAGTGCAACCGACCCGGCCTCTGGGGCCAACGTCCTGACTTTC
CSATDPASGANVLTF
>TRBJ2-1|TRBV20-1|-|many
TGCAGTGCTATCGCAGGGGTTGCCTACAATGAGCAGTTCTTC
CSAIAGVAYNEQFF
>TRBJ1-6|TRBV20-1|-|few
TGCAGTGCTAGAGTTATGCAGCAAGGATCACCCCTCCACTTT
CSARVMQQGSPLHF
>TRBJ2-5|TRBV10-3|TRBD1|-
TGTGCCATCAGTTACGGGACAGAAGAGACCCAGTACTTC
CAISYGTEETQYF
>TRBJ2-5|TRBV2|-|-
TGTGCCAGCAGTGAACAAGGGAGTCTGGTCAAAGAGACCCAGTACTTC
CASSEQGSLVKETQYF
>TRBJ2-1|TRBV10-3|TRBD2|-
TGTGCCATCAGTACCGGGACTAGCCTCACGAGCTCCTACAATGAGCAGTTCTTC
CAISTGTSLTSSYNEQFF
>TRBJ2-5|TRBV5-8|-|-
TGTGCCGGCAGCTTGGCCCTGGAGACCCAGTACTTC
CAGSLALETQYF
>TRBJ2-6|TRBV10-3|-|-
TGTGCCATCGGATTTTCGGGGGCGTCTGGGGCCAACGTCCTGACTTTC
CAIGFSGASGANVLTF
>TRBJ1-1|TRBV29-1|-|few
TGCAGCGTTTCGCTAGGGACCAACACTGAAGCTTTCTTT
CSVSLGTNTEAFF
>TRBJ1-5|TRBV5-1|-|-
TGCGCCAGCAGCTTGGATGGGTTCGTAAATCAGCCCCAGCATTTT
CASSLDGFVNQPQHF
>TRBJ2-5|TRBV6-6|-|-
TGTGCTATCGGGGGAAGAGAGCAGTACTTC
CAIGGREQYF
>TRBJ1-5|TRBV5-1|-|-
TGCGCCAGCAGCTTGGTCAATGGGCAGAACAATCAGCCCCAGCATTTT
CASSLVNGQNNQPQHF
>TRBJ1-2|TRBV7-3|-|-
TGTGCCAGCAGCTTAACAGGGGAGGATGGCTACACCTTC
CASSLTGEDGYTF
>TRBJ2-1|TRBV11-2|-|-
TGTGCCAGCAGCTTAGACCCCCTAGTAGGGTATGAGCAGTTCTTC
CASSLDPLVGYEQFF
>TRBJ2-7|TRBV12-3/TRBV12-4|-|many
TGTGCCAGCAGTTTAGGCGGCCCCGTCTCCTACGAGCAGTACTTC
CASSLGGPVSYEQYF
>TRBJ2-3|TRBV6-5|-|-
TGTGCCAGCAGTTCGGGGCGGGGAACCCTCACAGATACGCAGTATTTT
CASSSGRGTLTDTQYF
>TRBJ2-1|TRBV20-1|TRBD2|-
TGCAGTGCTAGGGTTAGCGGGAGGGCTCTAACACCGAAGCAGTTCTTC
CSARVSGRALTPKQFF
>TRBJ2-5|TRBV24-1|-|-
TGTGCCACTTCAGTCGGCAGCCAAGGGACCCAGTACTTC
CATSVGSQGTQYF
>TRBJ2-1|TRBV20-1|TRBD2|-
TGCAGTGCTAGAGGTTCTGTGGCTAGCGGGAGGTGCTACAATGAGCAGTTCTTC
CSARGSVASGRCYNEQFF
>TRBJ2-5|TRBV3-1|TRBD2|-
TGTGCCAGCAGCCAAGAAAGGGGGACTAGCACGGTGGAGACCCAGTACTTC
CASSQERGTSTVETQYF
>TRBJ1-2|TRBV2|TRBD1|-
TGTGCCAGCATCGCCGAGACAGGGCAATCTGCTAACTATGGCTACACCTTC
CASIAETGQSANYGYTF
>TRBJ2-3|TRBV10-3|-|few
TGTGCCATCAGTGAGTCGATGGACGGCACAGATACGCAGTATTTT
CAISESMDGTDTQYF
>TRBJ2-1|TRBV11-1|TRBD2|few
TGTGCCAGCACCCCAGGACTAGCGGGACTCAATGAGCAGTTCTTC
CASTPGLAGLNEQFF
>TRBJ1-2|TRBV28|TRBD1|few
TGTGCCAGCAGTTCCTCCGGGAGGGGGCCTCAAAAATATGGCTACACCTTC
CASSSSGRGPQKYGYTF
>TRBJ2-3|TRBV27|-|-
TGTGCCAGCAGTTTATATGCGGGTGTCACAGATACGCAGTATTTT
CASSLYAGVTDTQYF
>TRBJ2-1|TRBV11-1|TRBD2|-
TGTGCCAGCAGCTCCGTGGGCGGGAGGGCCTTATATAATGAGCGGTACTTC
CASSSVGGRALYNERYF
>TRBJ2-5|TRBV20-1|-|-
TGCAGTGCTAGGCTCTCCCCCTACGAGACCCAGTACTTC
CSARLSPYETQYF
>TRBJ2-5|TRBV6-6|-|many
TGTGCCAGCAGATTCGGGGGAGGGGGAGAGACCCAGTACTTC
CASRFGGGGETQYF
>TRBJ1-1|TRBV20-1|-|-
TGCAGTGCTAATCCAACTGGGTGGACTGAAGCTTTCTTT
CSANPTGWTEAFF